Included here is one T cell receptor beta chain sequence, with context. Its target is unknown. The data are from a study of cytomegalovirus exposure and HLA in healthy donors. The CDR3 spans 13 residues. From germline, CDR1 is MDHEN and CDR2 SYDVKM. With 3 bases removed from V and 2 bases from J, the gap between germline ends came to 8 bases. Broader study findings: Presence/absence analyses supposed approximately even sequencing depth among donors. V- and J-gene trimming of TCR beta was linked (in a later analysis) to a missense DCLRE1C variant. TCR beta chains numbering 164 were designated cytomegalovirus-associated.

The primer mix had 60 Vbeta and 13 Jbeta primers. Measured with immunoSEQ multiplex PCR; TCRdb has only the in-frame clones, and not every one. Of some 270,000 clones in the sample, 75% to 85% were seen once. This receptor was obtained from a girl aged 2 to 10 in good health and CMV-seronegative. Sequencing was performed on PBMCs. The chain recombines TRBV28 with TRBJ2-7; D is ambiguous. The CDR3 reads CASSLPETYEQYF. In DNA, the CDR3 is TGTGCCAGCAGTTTGCCGGAGACCTACGAGCAGTACTTC.